The present T cell receptor beta chain was sequenced within a study of blood T cell repertoires in COVID-19. Whole-study context: Samples taken during acute and convalescent COVID-19 were collected in the United States, Italy and Spain. Sample material is recorded as cDNA or gDNA derived from T cells, B-cell-depleted T cells, or PBMCs.

This clone was found once. Sequencing was performed with immunoSEQ multiplex PCR; in TCRdb, only in-frame clones are kept and a portion is missing. This sample has 65,000 to 90,000 clones, with 75% to 90% found just once. This CDR3 region has 14 residues. J was trimmed by 2 bases and V by 5 bases; bases with no gene match: 4. Germline CDR1 reads MNHEY; CDR2 reads SMNVEV (reference sequence). Enrolment of Seattle patients took place during active infection, and they were followed longitudinally. The TCR sequence derives from an older man with COVID-19, enrolled during active disease. Sequencing was performed on peripheral blood. This chain joins TRBV27 and TRBJ1-1; 8 bases fit TRBD1. As DNA, the CDR3 is TGTGCCAGCAGTATCAGGGGGCTAAACACTGAAGCTTTCTTT. Residues: CASSIRGLNTEAFF.